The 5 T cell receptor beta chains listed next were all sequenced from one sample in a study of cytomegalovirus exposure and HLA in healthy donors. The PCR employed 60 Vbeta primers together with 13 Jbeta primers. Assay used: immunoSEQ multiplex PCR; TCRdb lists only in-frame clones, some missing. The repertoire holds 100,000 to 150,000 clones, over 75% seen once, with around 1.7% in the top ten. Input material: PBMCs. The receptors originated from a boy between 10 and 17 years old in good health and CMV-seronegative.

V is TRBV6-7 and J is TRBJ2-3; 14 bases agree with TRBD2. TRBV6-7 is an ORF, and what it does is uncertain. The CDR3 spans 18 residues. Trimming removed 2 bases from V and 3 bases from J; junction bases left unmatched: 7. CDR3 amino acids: CASSYRQTSGRATDTQYF. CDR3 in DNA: TGTGCCAGCAGTTACAGGCAGACTAGCGGGAGGGCGACAGATACGCAGTATTTT.

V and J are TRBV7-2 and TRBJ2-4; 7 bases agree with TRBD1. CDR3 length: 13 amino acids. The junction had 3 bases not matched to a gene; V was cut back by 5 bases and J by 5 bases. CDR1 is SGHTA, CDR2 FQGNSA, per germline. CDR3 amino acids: CASSLQGENIQYF. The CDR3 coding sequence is TGTGCCAGCAGCCTCCAGGGGGAAAACATTCAGTACTTC.

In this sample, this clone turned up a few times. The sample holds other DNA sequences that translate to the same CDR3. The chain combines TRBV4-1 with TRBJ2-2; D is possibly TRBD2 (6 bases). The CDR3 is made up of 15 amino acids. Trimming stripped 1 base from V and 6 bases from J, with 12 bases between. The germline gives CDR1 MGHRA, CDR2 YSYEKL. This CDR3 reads CASSQGAGVAGELFF. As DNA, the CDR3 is TGCGCCAGCAGCCAAGGAGCGGGTGTTGCCGGGGAGCTGTTTTTT.

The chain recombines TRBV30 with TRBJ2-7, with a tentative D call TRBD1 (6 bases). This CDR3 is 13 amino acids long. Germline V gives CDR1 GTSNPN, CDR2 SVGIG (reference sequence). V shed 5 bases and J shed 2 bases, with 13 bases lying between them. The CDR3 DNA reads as TGTGCCTGGTCCGGGACACTAACCTACGAGCAGTACTTC. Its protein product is CAWSGTLTYEQYF.

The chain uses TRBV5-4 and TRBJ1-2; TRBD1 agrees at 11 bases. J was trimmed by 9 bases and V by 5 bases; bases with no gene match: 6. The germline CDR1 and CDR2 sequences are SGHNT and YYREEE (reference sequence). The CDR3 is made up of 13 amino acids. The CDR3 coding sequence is TGTGCCAGCAGAAATGGGACAGGGGGAAGCTACACCTTC. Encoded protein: CASRNGTGGSYTF.